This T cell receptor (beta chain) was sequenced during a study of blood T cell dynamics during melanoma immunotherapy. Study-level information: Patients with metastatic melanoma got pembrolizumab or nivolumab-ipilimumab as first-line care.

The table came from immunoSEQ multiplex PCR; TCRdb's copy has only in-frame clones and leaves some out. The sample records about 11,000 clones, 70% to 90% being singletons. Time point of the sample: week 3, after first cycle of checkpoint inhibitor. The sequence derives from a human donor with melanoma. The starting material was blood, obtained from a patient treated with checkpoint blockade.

CDR3 nucleotides: TGTGCCTGGACTCGACAGGGGGTCATCTCCTACGAGCAGTACTTC. Protein product: CAWTRQGVISYEQYF. The V gene is TRBV30, the J gene TRBJ2-5; TRBD1 matches 9 bases. The J call could be wrong; TRBJ2-7 is a better fit for the DNA end. Germline CDR1 and CDR2: GTSNPN and SVGIG (reference sequence). The CDR3 consists of 15 residues.